This T cell receptor (beta chain) comes out of a study of blood T cells in healthy people across ages. Findings of the study overall: The unknown donor CMV status may have confounded expanded clonotype changes. The recorded TCR beta diversity per million T cells decreased in a roughly linear manner with age.

This clonotype was detected many times. Antigen unknown. V was pared by 6 bases and J by 0 bases, with 12 bases between. In germline, CDR1 is MNHEY, CDR2 SMNVEV (reference sequence). CDR3 size: 15 residues. Together with a sample-barcoded 5' primer, a J-beta primer mix was included in a second PCR lasting roughly 6 to 12 cycles. Every sample returned 2.5 million or more CDR3-containing paired-end reads. TCRdb passed the 5' RACE reads through MiXCR, listing each CDR3 protein once. The sample yields fewer than 2,000,000 distinct CDR3 sequences, about 35% seen once. This sequence joins TRBV27 and TRBJ2-1; D might be TRBD1 (6 bases). The TCR comes from a woman in her 30s in good health. Material: blood. The CDR3 here is CASRQGSISYNEQFF. In nucleotides, the CDR3 is TGTGCCAGCAGACAGGGATCGATCTCCTACAATGAGCAGTTCTTC.